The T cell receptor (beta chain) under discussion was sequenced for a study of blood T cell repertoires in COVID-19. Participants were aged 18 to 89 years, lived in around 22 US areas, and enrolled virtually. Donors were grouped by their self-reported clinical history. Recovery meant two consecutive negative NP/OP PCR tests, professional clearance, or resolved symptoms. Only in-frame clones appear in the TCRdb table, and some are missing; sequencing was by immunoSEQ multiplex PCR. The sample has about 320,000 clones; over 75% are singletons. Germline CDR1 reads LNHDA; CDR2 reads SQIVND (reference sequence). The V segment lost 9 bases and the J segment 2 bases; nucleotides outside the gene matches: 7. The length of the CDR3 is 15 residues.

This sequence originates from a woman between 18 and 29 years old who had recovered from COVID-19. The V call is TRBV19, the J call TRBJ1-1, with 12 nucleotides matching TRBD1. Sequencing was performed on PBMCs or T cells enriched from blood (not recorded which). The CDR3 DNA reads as TGTGCCAGCGGGACAGGGGGCCGCCTCAACACTGAAGCTTTCTTT. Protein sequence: CASGTGGRLNTEAFF.